This TCR beta chain is from a study of vaccination effects on CD4 cells after COVID-19. Across the whole study: Participants were given two doses of BNT162b2 or mRNA-1273 vaccine. Regarding the study as a whole: Cross-reactivity with common cold coronaviruses was shown by only 1 of 255 vaccine-induced clones in healthy vaccinees.

ViraFEST expansion of antigen-specific CD4+ T cells with viral peptide pools preceded sequencing. A 10-day culture period preceded the isolation of CD4+ T cells. Prior SARS-CoV-2 infection was absent in the vaccine recipients, as shown by negative nucleocapsid antibodies. V lost 4 bases and J lost 3, with 13 bases in between. The germline V gene encodes CDR1 SGHRS and CDR2 YFSETQ. This CDR3 is built from 15 residues. Libraries were prepared by immunoSEQ multiplex PCR; TCRdb keeps only in-frame clonotypes and omits some of them. The sample holds 24,000 or so clones, 73% seen once. This clone was detected once. The antigen is not known.

Sequencing was performed on CD4+ T cells from PBMCs cultured with SARS-CoV-2 spike peptides, taken before COVID-19 vaccination. The chain combines TRBV5-1 with TRBJ1-4; D is undetermined. This receptor was identified in a human donor who received a COVID-19 vaccine. CDR3 residues: CASSISTGANEKLFF. The DNA for the CDR3 is TGCGCCAGCAGCATATCAACCGGAGCTAATGAAAAACTGTTTTTT.